These T cell receptor beta chains were read from a single sample in a study of T cells after yellow fever vaccination. TCRdb recomputed calls from the 5' RACE reads with MiXCR, one row per CDR3 protein. Of hundreds of thousands of distinct CDR3 sequences detected, 12% appear once; the ten largest clones hold about 16%. Here the sequenced sample was PBMCs, taken on the day of the yellow fever booster vaccination. The source of these receptors is a man aged 25-40 years who received the YFV17D yellow fever vaccine. Both conserved end residues are part of each CDR3. The order of the fields is V gene, J gene, D gene, clone size, CDR3 protein. A D gene is named only where the DNA matches it firmly. Clone size appears in some rows only: once, few, many, or a class for an expanded clone.

TRBV19	TRBJ2-7	NA	NA	CASTPTEPDRAYEQYF
TRBV4-2	TRBJ2-1	TRBD2	NA	CASSRDPGLGSNNEQFF
TRBV20-1	TRBJ2-4	NA	NA	CSAQAQHLAKNIQYF
TRBV7-2	TRBJ2-4	NA	few	CASSPLTGGNIQYF
TRBV18	TRBJ2-1	TRBD1	few	CATWGQGVDGRRYNEQFF
TRBV6-5	TRBJ1-2	NA	few	CASSYSNSFYGYTF
TRBV18	TRBJ2-4	TRBD2	few	CASSWRTSEDIQYF
TRBV14	TRBJ2-5	NA	NA	CASSPGAPWETQYF
TRBV19	TRBJ2-2	NA	few	CASSIAVEVPGELFF
TRBV29-1	TRBJ2-1	NA	NA	CSVEAWAGLSYNEQFF
TRBV5-6	TRBJ1-3	NA	NA	CASSLYSSGNTIYF